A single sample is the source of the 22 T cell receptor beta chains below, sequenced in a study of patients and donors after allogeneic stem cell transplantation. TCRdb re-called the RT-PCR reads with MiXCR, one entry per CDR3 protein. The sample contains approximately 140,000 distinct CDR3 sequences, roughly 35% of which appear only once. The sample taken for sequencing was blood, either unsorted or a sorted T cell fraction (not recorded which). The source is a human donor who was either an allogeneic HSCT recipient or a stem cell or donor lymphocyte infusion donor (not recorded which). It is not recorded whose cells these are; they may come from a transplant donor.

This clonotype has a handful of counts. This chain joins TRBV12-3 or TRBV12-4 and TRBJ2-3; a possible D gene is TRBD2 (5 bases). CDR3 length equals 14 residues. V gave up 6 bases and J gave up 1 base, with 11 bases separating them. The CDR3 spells CASSPDYRTDTQYF. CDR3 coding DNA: TGTGCCAGCAGCCCTGACTATCGCACAGATACGCAGTATTTT.

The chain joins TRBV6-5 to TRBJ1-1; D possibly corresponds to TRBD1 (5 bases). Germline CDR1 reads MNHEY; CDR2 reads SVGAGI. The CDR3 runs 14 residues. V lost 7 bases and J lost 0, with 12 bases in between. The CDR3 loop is CASTEGTVNTEAFF. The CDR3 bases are TGTGCCAGCACTGAAGGGACGGTGAACACTGAAGCTTTCTTT.

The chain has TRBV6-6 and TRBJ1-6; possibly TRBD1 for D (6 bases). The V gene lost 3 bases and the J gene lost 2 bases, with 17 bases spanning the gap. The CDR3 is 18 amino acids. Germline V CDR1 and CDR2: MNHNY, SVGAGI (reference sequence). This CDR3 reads CASSYSLDSLAYNSPLHF. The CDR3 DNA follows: TGTGCCAGCAGTTATAGCCTGGACAGTCTGGCCTATAATTCACCCCTCCACTTT.

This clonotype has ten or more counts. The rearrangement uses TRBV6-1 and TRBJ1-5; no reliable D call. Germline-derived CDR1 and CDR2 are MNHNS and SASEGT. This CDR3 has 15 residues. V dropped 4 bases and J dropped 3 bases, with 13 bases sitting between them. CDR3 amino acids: CASSGVWANNQPQHF. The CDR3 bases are TGTGCCAGCAGTGGGGTTTGGGCGAACAATCAGCCCCAGCATTTT.

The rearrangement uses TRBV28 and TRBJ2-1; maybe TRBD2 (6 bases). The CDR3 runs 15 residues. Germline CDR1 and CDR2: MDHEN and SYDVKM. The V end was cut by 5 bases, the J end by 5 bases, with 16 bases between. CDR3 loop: CASSPHGGSNNEQFF. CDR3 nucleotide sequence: TGTGCCAGCAGTCCCCACGGGGGTAGCAACAATGAGCAGTTCTTC.

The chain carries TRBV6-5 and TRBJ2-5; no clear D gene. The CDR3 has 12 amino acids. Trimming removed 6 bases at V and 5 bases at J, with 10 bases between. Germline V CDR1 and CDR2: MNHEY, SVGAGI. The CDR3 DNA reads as TGTGCCAGCAGCGGGTATCAGGAGACCCAGTACTTC. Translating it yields CASSGYQETQYF.

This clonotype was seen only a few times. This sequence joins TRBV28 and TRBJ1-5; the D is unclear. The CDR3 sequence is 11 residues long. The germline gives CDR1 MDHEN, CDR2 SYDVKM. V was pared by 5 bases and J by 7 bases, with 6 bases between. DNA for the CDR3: TGTGCCAGCAGTCCCAGCCAGCCCCAGCATTTT. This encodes CASSPSQPQHF.

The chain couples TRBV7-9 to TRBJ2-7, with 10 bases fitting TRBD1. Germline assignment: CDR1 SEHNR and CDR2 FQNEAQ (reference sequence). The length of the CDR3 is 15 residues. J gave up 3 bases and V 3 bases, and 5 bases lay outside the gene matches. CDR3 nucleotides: TGTGCCAGCAGCTTCCCGGGACAGGGGAACTACGAGCAGTACTTC. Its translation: CASSFPGQGNYEQYF.

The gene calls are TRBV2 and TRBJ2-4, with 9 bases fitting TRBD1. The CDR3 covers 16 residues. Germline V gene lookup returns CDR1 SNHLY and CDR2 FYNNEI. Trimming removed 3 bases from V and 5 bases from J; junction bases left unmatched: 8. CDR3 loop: CASSDVRRTGENIQYF. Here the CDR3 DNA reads TGTGCCAGCAGTGACGTTAGGAGGACAGGGGAAAACATTCAGTACTTC.

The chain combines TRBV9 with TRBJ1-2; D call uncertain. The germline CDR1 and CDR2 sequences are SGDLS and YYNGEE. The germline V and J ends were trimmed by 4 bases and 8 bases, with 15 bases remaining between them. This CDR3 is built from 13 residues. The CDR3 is CASSLTGSRGYTF. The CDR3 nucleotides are TGTGCCAGCAGCCTCACCGGATCCAGAGGCTACACCTTC. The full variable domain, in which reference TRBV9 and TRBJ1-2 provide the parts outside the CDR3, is DSGVTQTPKHLITATGQRVTLRCSPRSGDLSVYWYQQSLDQGLQFLIQYYNGEERAKGNILERFSAQQFPDLHSELNLSSLELGDSALYFCASSLTGSRGYTFGSGTRLTVV.

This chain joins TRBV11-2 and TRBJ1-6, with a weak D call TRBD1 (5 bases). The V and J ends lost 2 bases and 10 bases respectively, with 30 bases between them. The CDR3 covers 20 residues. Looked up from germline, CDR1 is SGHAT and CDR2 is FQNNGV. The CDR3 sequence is CASSLKEYRDALEGPSPLHF. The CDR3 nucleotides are TGTGCCAGCAGCTTAAAAGAATACCGGGACGCCTTGGAAGGTCCCTCACCCCTCCACTTT.

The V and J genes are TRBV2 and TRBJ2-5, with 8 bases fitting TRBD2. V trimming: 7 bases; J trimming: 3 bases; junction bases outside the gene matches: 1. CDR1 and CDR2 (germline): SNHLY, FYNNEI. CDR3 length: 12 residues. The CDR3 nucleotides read TGTGCCAGCAAACTAGCGGAAGAGACCCAGTACTTC. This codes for CASKLAEETQYF.

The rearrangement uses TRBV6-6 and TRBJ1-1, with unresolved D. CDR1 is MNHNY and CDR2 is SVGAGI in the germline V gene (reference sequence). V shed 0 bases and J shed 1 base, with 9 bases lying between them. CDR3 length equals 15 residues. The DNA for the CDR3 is TGTGCCAGCAGTTACTCGGGGAAGGGGAACACTGAAGCTTTCTTT. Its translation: CASSYSGKGNTEAFF.

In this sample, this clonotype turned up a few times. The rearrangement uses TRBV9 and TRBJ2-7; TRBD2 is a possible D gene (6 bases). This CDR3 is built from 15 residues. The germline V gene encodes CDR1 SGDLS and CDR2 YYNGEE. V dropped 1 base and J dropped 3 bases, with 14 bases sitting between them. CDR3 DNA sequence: TGTGCCAGCAGCGTAACCGGGACTGGCAACTACGAGCAGTACTTC. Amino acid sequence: CASSVTGTGNYEQYF.

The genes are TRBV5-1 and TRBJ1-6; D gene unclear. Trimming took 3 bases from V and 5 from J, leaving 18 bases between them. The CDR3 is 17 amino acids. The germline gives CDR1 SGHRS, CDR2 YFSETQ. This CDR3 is CASSWMGYQNDNSPLHF. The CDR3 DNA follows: TGCGCCAGCAGCTGGATGGGTTACCAAAATGATAATTCACCCCTCCACTTT.

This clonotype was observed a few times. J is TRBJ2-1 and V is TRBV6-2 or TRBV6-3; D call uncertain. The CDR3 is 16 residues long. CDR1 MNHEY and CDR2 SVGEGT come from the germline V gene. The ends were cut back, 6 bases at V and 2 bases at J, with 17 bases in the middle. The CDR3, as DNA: TGTGCCAGCAGAGGCGATATATCAGGCACCTACAATGAGCAGTTCTTC. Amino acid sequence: CASRGDISGTYNEQFF.

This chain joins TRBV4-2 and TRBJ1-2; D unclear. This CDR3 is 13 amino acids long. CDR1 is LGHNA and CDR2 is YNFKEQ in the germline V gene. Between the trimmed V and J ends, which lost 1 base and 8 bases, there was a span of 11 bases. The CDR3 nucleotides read TGTGCCAGCAGCCAAGGGGCAGCCAGGGGCTACACCTTC. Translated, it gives CASSQGAARGYTF.

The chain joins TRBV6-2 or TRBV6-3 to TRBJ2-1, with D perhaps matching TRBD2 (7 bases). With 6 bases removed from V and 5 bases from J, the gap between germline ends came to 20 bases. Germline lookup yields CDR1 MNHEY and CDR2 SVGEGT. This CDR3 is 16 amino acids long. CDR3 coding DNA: TGTGCCAGCAGCCGCGCTAGGGGGGGCATTAACAATGAGCAGTTCTTC. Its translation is CASSRARGGINNEQFF.

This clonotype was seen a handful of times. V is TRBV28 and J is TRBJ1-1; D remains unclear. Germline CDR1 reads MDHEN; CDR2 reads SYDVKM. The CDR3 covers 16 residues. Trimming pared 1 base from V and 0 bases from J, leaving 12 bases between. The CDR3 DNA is TGTGCCAGCAGTTTATACTTACTAGGGCTGAACACTGAAGCTTTCTTT. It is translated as CASSLYLLGLNTEAFF.

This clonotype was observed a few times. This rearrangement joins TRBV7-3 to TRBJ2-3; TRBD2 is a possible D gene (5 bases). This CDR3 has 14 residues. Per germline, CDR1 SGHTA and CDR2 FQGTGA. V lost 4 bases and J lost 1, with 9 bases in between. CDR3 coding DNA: TGTGCCAGCAGCTGGGTGGGAGGCACAGATACGCAGTATTTT. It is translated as CASSWVGGTDTQYF.

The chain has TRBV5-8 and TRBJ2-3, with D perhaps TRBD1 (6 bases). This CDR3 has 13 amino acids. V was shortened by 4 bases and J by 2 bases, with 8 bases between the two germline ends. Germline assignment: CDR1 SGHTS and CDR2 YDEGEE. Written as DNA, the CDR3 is TGTGCCAGCAGCGGACAGCTCACAGATACGCAGTATTTT. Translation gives CASSGQLTDTQYF.

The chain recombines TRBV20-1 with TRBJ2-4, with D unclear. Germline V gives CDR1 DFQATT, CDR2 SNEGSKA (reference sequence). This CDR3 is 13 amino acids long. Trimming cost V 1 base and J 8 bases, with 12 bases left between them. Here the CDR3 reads CSARVPSQDIQYF. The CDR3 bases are TGCAGTGCTAGAGTCCCTAGTCAAGACATTCAGTACTTC.